A single sample gave rise to the 27 T cell receptor beta chains below, sequenced in a study of T cell responses to AZD1222 COVID-19 vaccine. The table came from immunoSEQ multiplex PCR; TCRdb's copy has only in-frame clones and leaves some out. The profile shows some 150,000 clones, 88% of them singletons. Sequenced here: peripheral blood, sampled on day 0 of AZD1222 vaccination. These receptors came from an adult in good health.

V gene TRBV2 combines with J gene TRBJ2-2; 8 bases match TRBD2. Germline values: CDR1 SNHLY, CDR2 FYNNEI. There are 16 residues in the CDR3. Unmatched junction bases numbered 8, after V lost 6 bases and J lost 2 bases. CDR3 sequence (DNA): TGTGCCAGCAGGCGGCGAAGCGGGAGCAACACCGGGGAGCTGTTTTTT. This encodes CASRRRSGSNTGELFF.

V is TRBV7-9 and J is TRBJ1-1; no definite D call. V was shortened by 5 bases and J by 1 base, with 11 bases between the two germline ends. From germline, CDR1 is SEHNR and CDR2 FQNEAQ (reference sequence). CDR3 length: 14 residues. CDR3 protein: CASSPLAGNTEAFF. In DNA form, the CDR3 reads TGTGCCAGCAGCCCCCTGGCAGGGAACACTGAAGCTTTCTTT. The variable domain in full, with the rest retrieved from reference TRBV7-9 and TRBJ1-1, is DTGVSQNPRHKITKRGQNVTFRCDPISEHNRLYWYRQTLGQGPEFLTYFQNEAQLEKSRLLSDRFSAERPKGSFSTLEIQRTEQGDSAMYLCASSPLAGNTEAFFGQGTRLTVV.

The chain combines TRBV18 with TRBJ1-4, with a tentative D call TRBD1 (5 bases). Germline CDR1 is KGHSH and CDR2 is LQKENI. The ends were cut back, 3 bases at V and 7 bases at J, with 6 bases in the middle. The CDR3 sequence is 12 residues long. DNA for the CDR3: TGTGCCAGCTCACCGAGGGGTGAAAAACTGTTTTTT. Its protein is CASSPRGEKLFF.

The gene calls are TRBV5-4 and TRBJ1-1; 10 bases are a match to TRBD1. With 2 bases clipped from V and 4 bases from J, the junction kept 8 bases outside the gene matches. This CDR3 spans 16 amino acids. Germline V lookup: CDR1 SGHNT, CDR2 YYREEE (reference sequence). This chain's CDR3 is CASSLGQGVAGTEAFF. The DNA of the CDR3 is TGTGCCAGCAGCTTAGGACAGGGGGTGGCGGGCACTGAAGCTTTCTTT. The full variable domain, rest sourced from reference TRBV5-4 and TRBJ1-1, is ETGVTQSPTHLIKTRGQQVTLRCSSQSGHNTVSWYQQALGQGPQFIFQYYREEENGRGNFPPRFSGLQFPNYSSELNVNALELDDSALYLCASSLGQGVAGTEAFFGQGTRLTVV.

The chain recombines TRBV7-8 with TRBJ1-1; D may be TRBD1 (5 bases). Trimming stripped 1 base from V and 1 base from J, with 13 bases between. Per the germline V gene, CDR1 is SGHVS and CDR2 is FQNEAQ. This CDR3 is 16 amino acids long. In DNA, the CDR3 is TGTGCCAGCAGCTTAGTTCAGGGTCTGGAGAACACTGAAGCTTTCTTT. Encoded protein: CASSLVQGLENTEAFF.

The V gene is TRBV7-3, the J gene TRBJ2-2; D is tentatively TRBD1 or TRBD2 (5 bases each). The CDR3 is 16 amino acids. Trimming took off 5 bases at V and 1 base at J, with 14 bases between the two ends. CDR1 and CDR2 from the germline V gene are SGHTA and FQGTGA. The CDR3 reads CASSPAGTLNTGELFF. In DNA, the CDR3 is TGTGCCAGCAGCCCCGCCGGGACCTTGAACACCGGGGAGCTGTTTTTT.

The chain employs TRBV21-1 and TRBJ2-6; the D call in the table, TRBD1, was not verified against the DNA. TRBV21-1 is designated a pseudogene. This CDR3 spans 17 amino acids. The CDR3 DNA follows: TGTGCCAGCAGCCCCCGGGACAGGGGTTGTGGGGCCAACGTCCTGACTTTC. It encodes CASSPRDRGCGANVLTF.

This clone has only one observation. The chain combines TRBV2 with TRBJ2-5; 7 nucleotides line up with TRBD1. Germline V lookup: CDR1 SNHLY, CDR2 FYNNEI. The CDR3 extends over 16 amino acids. The junction had 11 bases not matched to a gene; V was cut back by 5 bases and J by 2 bases. This chain's CDR3 is CASSRRSARGQETQYF. Here the CDR3 DNA reads TGTGCCAGCAGTAGGCGCAGCGCCAGGGGGCAAGAGACCCAGTACTTC.

CDR3 DNA: TGCGCCAGCAGTGGGAGGGCTCCCAAAAACATTCAGTACTTC. Amino acids: CASSGRAPKNIQYF. The rearrangement joins TRBV10-1 to TRBJ2-4, with a weak D call TRBD2 (6 bases). The CDR3 is 14 amino acids. CDR1 and CDR2 from the germline V gene are WNHNN and SYGVQD (reference sequence). The V end was cut by 4 bases, the J end by 2 bases, with 9 bases between.

The genes are TRBV30 and TRBJ2-7; D may correspond to TRBD1 or TRBD2 (6 bases each). The CDR3 has 15 amino acids. V was pared by 1 base and J by 6 bases, with 19 bases between. Germline values: CDR1 GTSNPN, CDR2 SVGIG (reference sequence). The CDR3 DNA is TGTGCCTGGAGTGCCGGGGGCCATGGGAGCGGCGAGCAGTACTTC. Translating gives CAWSAGGHGSGEQYF.

This chain uses TRBV7-9 with TRBJ2-2; D ambiguous. Germline CDR1 reads SEHNR; CDR2 reads FQNEAQ (reference sequence). V was pared by 1 base and J by 4 bases, with 7 bases between. The CDR3 covers 14 residues. Here the CDR3 DNA reads TGTGCCAGCAGCTTAGTAACGAGCACCGGGGAGCTGTTTTTT. It yields the protein CASSLVTSTGELFF.

The rearrangement joins TRBV7-2 to TRBJ2-1; 11 bases fit TRBD2. V shed 5 bases and J 5 bases; nucleotides not matched to a gene: 5. The CDR3 consists of 15 residues. Germline CDR1 reads SGHTA; CDR2 reads FQGNSA. The CDR3 coding sequence is TGTGCCAGCAGCCTCGGGACTAGCGGAAACAATGAGCAGTTCTTC. It codes for CASSLGTSGNNEQFF.

The chain combines TRBV5-1 with TRBJ2-3, with 10 bases lining up with TRBD2. V shed 5 bases and J 3 bases; nucleotides not matched to a gene: 6. In germline, CDR1 is SGHRS, CDR2 YFSETQ. This CDR3 has 15 residues. CDR3 protein: CASRLLAGETDTQYF. DNA of the CDR3: TGCGCCAGCAGGTTGCTAGCGGGAGAGACAGATACGCAGTATTTT.

This chain links TRBV27 with TRBJ2-1; no reliable D call. CDR1 and CDR2 (germline): MNHEY, SMNVEV (reference sequence). V was pared by 6 bases and J by 5 bases, with 5 bases between. The CDR3 extends over 11 amino acids. CDR3 nucleotide sequence: TGTGCCAGCAGCGATAACAATGAGCAGTTCTTC. This codes for CASSDNNEQFF.

The chain links TRBV11-3 to TRBJ1-1; D not resolved. Germline-derived CDR1 and CDR2 are SGHNT and YENEEA. Trimming took 5 bases from V and 6 from J, leaving 7 bases between them. The CDR3 contains 11 residues. The CDR3 DNA reads TGTGCCAGCAGCGAAAGCGCTGAAGCTTTCTTT. Amino acids: CASSESAEAFF.

This chain joins TRBV6-2 or TRBV6-3 and TRBJ1-5; 10 nucleotides match TRBD1. Germline V gene data show CDR1 as MNHEY and CDR2 as SVGEGT. CDR3 size: 15 residues. Unmatched junction bases numbered 5, after V lost 7 bases and J lost 2 bases. The CDR3 DNA reads TGTGCCAGCACCCCCGGGACAGGGGGCAATCAGCCCCAGCATTTT. Amino acid sequence: CASTPGTGGNQPQHF.

A few counts support this clone. This sequence joins TRBV4-3 and TRBJ1-2; TRBD1 aligns across 11 bases. CDR1 is LGHNA, CDR2 YSLEER, per germline. The CDR3 is 16 amino acids. With 2 bases clipped from V and 6 bases from J, the junction kept 8 bases outside the gene matches. This chain's CDR3 is CASSQNSPGQGDGYTF. The CDR3 region has the DNA TGCGCCAGCAGCCAAAATTCTCCGGGACAGGGGGATGGCTACACCTTC.

This chain links TRBV9 with TRBJ2-2, with D tentatively TRBD1 or TRBD2 (5 bases each). There are 13 residues in the CDR3. CDR1 is SGDLS and CDR2 is YYNGEE in the germline V gene. The V and J ends lost 9 bases and 7 bases respectively, with 16 bases between them. CDR3 residues: CATDGGTGGELFF. CDR3 DNA sequence: TGTGCCACCGATGGGGGAACTGGCGGGGAGCTGTTTTTT.

This sequence joins TRBV27 and TRBJ2-1; 7 nucleotides line up with TRBD1. The CDR3 spans 14 residues. V lost 6 bases, J lost 1 base, and 3 bases stayed unmatched. The germline V gene has CDR1 MNHEY and CDR2 SMNVEV (reference sequence). The CDR3 bases are TGTGCCAGCAGCCGGGGACAGTCCTACAATGAGCAGTTCTTC. The encoded protein is CASSRGQSYNEQFF.

This clone was detected a few times. This chain uses TRBV5-1 with TRBJ1-2; D unresolved. Trimming shortened V by 5 bases and J by 6 bases, and 11 bases separated the two germline ends. This CDR3 has 12 amino acids. Per the germline V gene, CDR1 is SGHRS and CDR2 is YFSETQ. The CDR3 coding sequence is TGCGCCAGCAGTAAGAACCTGAATGGCTACACCTTC. Protein product: CASSKNLNGYTF. The full variable domain, rest sourced from reference TRBV5-1 and TRBJ1-2, is KAGVTQTPRYLIKTRGQQVTLSCSPISGHRSVSWYQQTPGQGLQFLFEYFSETQRNKGNFPGRFSGRQFSNSRSEMNVSTLELGDSALYLCASSKNLNGYTFGSGTRLTVV.

The V call is TRBV28, the J call TRBJ1-6, with unresolved D. The CDR3 contains 12 residues. Trimming pared 5 bases from V and 8 bases from J, leaving 7 bases between. Germline V CDR1 and CDR2: MDHEN, SYDVKM. In DNA form, the CDR3 reads TGTGCCAGCAGTAACAGTTATTCACCCCTCCACTTT. This encodes CASSNSYSPLHF. Full variable domain (outside the CDR3, taken from reference TRBV28 and TRBJ1-6): DVKVTQSSRYLVKRTGEKVFLECVQDMDHENMFWYRQDPGLGLRLIYFSYDVKMKEKGDIPEGYSVSREKKERFSLILESASTNQTSMYLCASSNSYSPLHFGNGTRLTVT.

This chain uses TRBV7-8 with TRBJ2-7; the D is unclear. V was pared by 5 bases and J by 2 bases, with 16 bases between. This CDR3 spans 15 amino acids. Looked up from germline, CDR1 is SGHVS and CDR2 is FQNEAQ. The CDR3 reads CASSPSPSGAYEQYF. DNA for the CDR3: TGTGCCAGCAGCCCTAGTCCCTCCGGTGCCTACGAGCAGTACTTC.

V gene TRBV28 combines with J gene TRBJ1-5; 8 nucleotides line up with TRBD1. The length of the CDR3 is 17 residues. V trimming: 5 bases; J trimming: 0 bases; junction bases outside the gene matches: 9. Germline CDR1 reads MDHEN; CDR2 reads SYDVKM. The CDR3 loop reads CASSNLRGHNSNQPQHF. DNA of the CDR3: TGTGCCAGCAGTAATCTCAGGGGGCACAATAGCAATCAGCCCCAGCATTTT. Full variable domain (outside the CDR3, taken from reference TRBV28 and TRBJ1-5): DVKVTQSSRYLVKRTGEKVFLECVQDMDHENMFWYRQDPGLGLRLIYFSYDVKMKEKGDIPEGYSVSREKKERFSLILESASTNQTSMYLCASSNLRGHNSNQPQHFGDGTRLSIL.

This chain's CDR3 is CASSAGLAGPYEQYF. CDR3 nucleotide sequence: TGTGCCAGTAGTGCCGGACTAGCGGGGCCCTACGAGCAGTACTTC. The chain has TRBV19 and TRBJ2-7; 12 bases fit TRBD2. V gave up 5 bases and J gave up 2 bases; unmatched junction bases: 4. The CDR3 spans 15 residues. Germline assignment: CDR1 LNHDA and CDR2 SQIVND (reference sequence). Together with reference TRBV19 and TRBJ2-7, the CDR3 gives the full variable domain: DGGITQSPKYLFRKEGQNVTLSCEQNLNHDAMYWYRQDPGQGLRLIYYSQIVNDFQKGDIAEGYSVSREKKESFPLTVTSAQKNPTAFYLCASSAGLAGPYEQYFGPGTRLTVT.

Relative to its sample, this clone is medium-sized (0.01 to 0.1%). V is TRBV7-8 and J is TRBJ1-5; D might be TRBD1 (5 bases). This CDR3 contains 15 residues. Trimming removed 2 bases from V and 1 base from J, with 9 bases in between. Looked up from germline, CDR1 is SGHVS and CDR2 is FQNEAQ. CDR3 in DNA: TGTGCCAGCAGCTTATGGGGGGAGAGCAATCAGCCCCAGCATTTT. Encoded protein: CASSLWGESNQPQHF.

The chain joins TRBV7-9 to TRBJ1-4; 10 nucleotides align to TRBD1. The CDR3 has 16 residues. Germline CDR1 reads SEHNR; CDR2 reads FQNEAQ (reference sequence). J gave up 5 bases and V 5 bases, and 8 bases lay outside the gene matches. CDR3 in amino acids: CASSPAGQGENEKLFF. The CDR3 nucleotides are TGTGCCAGCAGCCCAGCCGGACAGGGGGAAAATGAAAAACTGTTTTTT.

The chain couples TRBV11-3 to TRBJ2-2; 12 positions agree with TRBD2. CDR1 and CDR2 from the germline V gene are SGHNT and YENEEA. The CDR3 totals 15 residues. After removal of 3 bases from V and 4 bases from J, the junction contained 0 bases not matched to a gene. The CDR3 nucleotides are TGTGCCAGCAGCTTGGGACTAGCGGGCACCGGGGAGCTGTTTTTT. This codes for CASSLGLAGTGELFF.